Listed below are T cell receptor beta chains from one sample, sequenced in a study of beta chain features in type 1 diabetes. The repertoire was sequenced with immunoSEQ multiplex PCR; TCRdb's copy has only in-frame clones and lacks some. The sample has about 150,000 clones; about 10% are singletons. Material for sequencing was naive CD4+ T cells from blood. The receptors originated from a man aged 18 to 35 in good health. Both conserved end residues are part of each CDR3. The order of the fields is clone size, J gene, V gene, D gene, CDR3 protein, CDR3 DNA. D genes are given only for firm matches. A row's size may be missing; if present it is once, few, many or a size class.

size: few; J: TRBJ2-3; V: TRBV4-1; D: TRBD1; CDR3: CASSQGPRTGGSADTQYF; DNA: TGCGCCAGCAGCCAAGGCCCCCGGACAGGGGGCAGCGCAGATACGCAGTATTTT
size: .; J: TRBJ2-3; V: TRBV5-1; D: .; CDR3: CASSSLGGGGGTDTQYF; DNA: TGCGCCAGCAGCTCCCTAGGTGGAGGGGGGGGCACAGATACGCAGTATTTT
size: .; J: TRBJ1-6; V: TRBV27; D: .; CDR3: CASSLSGHRNSPLHF; DNA: TGTGCCAGCAGTTTATCCGGCCACAGGAATTCACCCCTCCACTTT
size: few; J: TRBJ1-3; V: TRBV4-1; D: .; CDR3: CASSLAGRDSGNTIYF; DNA: TGCGCCAGCAGCCTTGCGGGACGGGACTCTGGAAACACCATATATTTT
size: .; J: TRBJ1-3; V: TRBV4-1; D: TRBD1; CDR3: CASSRQGTSSGNTIYF; DNA: TGCGCCAGCAGCAGACAGGGTACCTCCTCTGGAAACACCATATATTTT
size: few; J: TRBJ2-2; V: TRBV4-3; D: .; CDR3: CASSQDRLTNTGELFF; DNA: TGCGCCAGCAGCCAAGACAGACTAACGAACACCGGGGAGCTGTTTTTT
size: .; J: TRBJ2-7; V: TRBV7-2; D: .; CDR3: CASSSDRPYEQYF; DNA: TGTGCCAGCAGCTCCGACAGACCCTACGAGCAGTACTTC
size: .; J: TRBJ2-7; V: TRBV5-4; D: TRBD1; CDR3: CASSLFGTAPYEQYF; DNA: TGTGCCAGCAGCTTGTTTGGGACAGCGCCCTACGAGCAGTACTTC
size: .; J: TRBJ2-7; V: TRBV6-5; D: TRBD1; CDR3: CASRKTGGSYEQYF; DNA: TGTGCCAGCAGGAAGACAGGGGGCTCCTACGAGCAGTACTTC
size: few; J: TRBJ1-4; V: TRBV4-2; D: TRBD1; CDR3: CASSQGWTGSGEKLFF; DNA: TGTGCCAGCAGCCAAGGGTGGACAGGGTCGGGGGAAAAACTGTTTTTT
size: .; J: TRBJ1-1; V: TRBV29-1; D: .; CDR3: CSVDGGVKNTEAFF; DNA: TGCAGCGTTGACGGGGGGGTGAAGAACACTGAAGCTTTCTTT
size: .; J: TRBJ1-6; V: TRBV4-2; D: TRBD1; CDR3: CASSQRDRNSPLHF; DNA: TGTGCCAGCAGCCAAAGGGACAGGAATTCACCCCTCCACTTT
size: few; J: TRBJ2-7; V: TRBV7-2; D: TRBD2; CDR3: CASSLEGLSYEQYF; DNA: TGTGCCAGCAGCCTAGAGGGACTATCCTACGAGCAGTACTTC
size: few; J: TRBJ2-1; V: TRBV5-1; D: .; CDR3: CASSFAAEVYNEQFF; DNA: TGCGCCAGCAGCTTTGCGGCGGAAGTGTACAATGAGCAGTTCTTC
size: .; J: TRBJ2-7; V: TRBV4-3; D: .; CDR3: CASSHAGRTYEQYF; DNA: TGCGCCAGCAGCCATGCGGGCCGAACCTACGAGCAGTACTTC
size: many; J: TRBJ1-5; V: TRBV4-3; D: .; CDR3: CASSQGERNQPQHF; DNA: TGCGCCAGCAGCCAAGGGGAGAGGAATCAGCCCCAGCATTTT
size: many; J: TRBJ2-7; V: TRBV28; D: TRBD1; CDR3: CASTLRDRASYEQYF; DNA: TGTGCCAGCACCCTTCGGGACAGAGCCTCCTACGAGCAGTACTTC
size: .; J: TRBJ2-7; V: TRBV2; D: .; CDR3: CASSDRYEQYF; DNA: TGTGCCAGCAGTGACAGGTACGAGCAGTACTTC
size: few; J: TRBJ1-1; V: TRBV30; D: .; CDR3: CAWKTALTEAFF; DNA: TGTGCCTGGAAGACAGCTCTCACTGAAGCTTTCTTT
size: .; J: TRBJ2-1; V: TRBV5-1; D: .; CDR3: CASSLGQGSYNEQFF; DNA: TGCGCCAGCAGCTTGGGGCAGGGGTCCTACAATGAGCAGTTCTTC
size: few; J: TRBJ1-6; V: TRBV7-2; D: .; CDR3: CASSSRWGEGSPLHF; DNA: TGTGCCAGCAGCTCCCGCTGGGGGGAAGGTTCACCCCTCCACTTT
size: few; J: TRBJ1-1; V: TRBV29-1; D: TRBD1; CDR3: CSVEGQMNTEAFF; DNA: TGCAGCGTTGAGGGACAGATGAACACTGAAGCTTTCTTT
size: few; J: TRBJ1-6; V: TRBV7-8; D: TRBD1; CDR3: CASSLLTGGNDSPLHF; DNA: TGTGCCAGCAGCCTTTTGACAGGGGGAAATGATTCACCCCTCCACTTT
size: few; J: TRBJ2-5; V: TRBV5-4; D: TRBD1; CDR3: CASSLKTGVQETQYF; DNA: TGTGCCAGCAGCCTAAAGACAGGGGTCCAAGAGACCCAGTACTTC
size: few; J: TRBJ2-3; V: TRBV6-1; D: .; CDR3: CASSKEIEYTDTQYF; DNA: TGTGCCAGCAGTAAAGAAATCGAGTACACAGATACGCAGTATTTT
size: few; J: TRBJ2-5; V: TRBV11-2; D: .; CDR3: CASSFEGVPQETQYF; DNA: TGTGCCAGCAGCTTCGAGGGGGTGCCCCAAGAGACCCAGTACTTC
size: .; J: TRBJ1-2; V: TRBV7-8; D: TRBD1; CDR3: CASSPYGQGAFYGYTF; DNA: TGTGCCAGCAGCCCGTACGGACAGGGGGCTTTCTATGGCTACACCTTC
size: .; J: TRBJ1-2; V: TRBV11-1; D: TRBD1; CDR3: CASSPGSQGRYGYTF; DNA: TGTGCCAGCAGCCCGGGTTCACAGGGGAGGTATGGCTACACCTTC
size: once; J: TRBJ1-1; V: TRBV7-8; D: TRBD1; CDR3: CASSLAQGATEAFF; DNA: TGTGCCAGCAGCTTAGCTCAGGGGGCCACTGAAGCTTTCTTT
size: .; J: TRBJ2-7; V: TRBV29-1; D: .; CDR3: CSAVGLTYEQYF; DNA: TGCAGCGCGGTGGGACTGACGTACGAGCAGTACTTC
size: .; J: TRBJ1-4; V: TRBV25-1; D: .; CDR3: CASSEERLEEKLFF; DNA: TGTGCCAGCAGTGAAGAGAGGTTGGAGGAAAAACTGTTTTTT
size: .; J: TRBJ1-2; V: TRBV19; D: .; CDR3: CASSHTPGQANYGYTF; DNA: TGTGCCAGTAGCCATACACCGGGACAAGCTAACTATGGCTACACCTTC
size: few; J: TRBJ1-5; V: TRBV6-1; D: .; CDR3: CASSEHSYWSNQPQHF; DNA: TGTGCCAGCAGTGAGCACAGTTATTGGAGCAATCAGCCCCAGCATTTT
size: many; J: TRBJ1-3; V: TRBV30; D: .; CDR3: CAWSTVSGNTIYF; DNA: TGTGCCTGGAGTACGGTCTCTGGAAACACCATATATTTT
size: .; J: TRBJ2-7; V: TRBV7-2; D: .; CDR3: CASSTRQVLTYEQYF; DNA: TGTGCCAGCAGCACCCGACAGGTCCTTACCTACGAGCAGTACTTC